This T cell receptor (beta chain) was sequenced for a study of T cells of healthy individuals. The germline V gene encodes CDR1 SQVTM and CDR2 ANQGSEA. Trimming removed 4 bases from V and 7 bases from J, with 18 bases in between. CDR3 length: 14 amino acids. TCRdb re-analysed the 5' RACE reads in MiXCR, keeping a single row per CDR3 protein. The table lists approximately 100,000 distinct CDR3 sequences, approximately 15% of them singletons. The chain couples TRBV29-1 to TRBJ2-3, with no clear D. This clonotype originated in a human donor in good health. The CDR3, as DNA: TGCAGCGTTGTTCCTTTGGGATTCGAACATACGCAGTATTTT. It specifies CSVVPLGFEHTQYF.